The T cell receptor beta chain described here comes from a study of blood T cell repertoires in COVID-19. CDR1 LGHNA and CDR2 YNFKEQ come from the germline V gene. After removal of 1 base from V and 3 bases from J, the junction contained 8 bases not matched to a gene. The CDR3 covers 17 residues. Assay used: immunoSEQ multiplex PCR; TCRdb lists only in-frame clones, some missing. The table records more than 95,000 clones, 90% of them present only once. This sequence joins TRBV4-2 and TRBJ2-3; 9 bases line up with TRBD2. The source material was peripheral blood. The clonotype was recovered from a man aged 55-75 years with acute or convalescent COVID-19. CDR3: CASSQVLAGEPTDTQYF. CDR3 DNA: TGTGCCAGCAGCCAAGTATTAGCGGGGGAACCGACAGATACGCAGTATTTT.